This TCR beta chain is drawn from a study of T cells in Graves' hyperthyroidism and ophthalmopathy (dated by TCRdb to between 2018 and 2021). About the full investigation: Peripheral blood was sampled at the time of initial diagnosis, prior to any treatment. After sampling, hyperthyroidism patients received methimazole starting at 30 mg daily, and ophthalmopathy patients received high-dose intravenous methylprednisolone. To identify distinguishing TCR V-J signatures, a discovery cohort of some 99 patients was used, comprising 40 to 45 with Graves' ophthalmopathy and around 57 with stable Graves' hyperthyroidism. The 75 to 100 discovery patients were divided at random into training and test sets in a 7:3 ratio. The paper reports TCR Vbeta CDR3 sequencing of 140 or so peripheral blood samples: some 44 ophthalmopathy, roughly 74 hyperthyroidism and around 17 progressor patients. Prospective prediction of ophthalmopathy was tested in an independent validation cohort consisting of fewer than 20 hyperthyroidism patients and more than 15 patients who later progressed to ophthalmopathy. The study also compared thyroid tissue and blood T-cell repertoires from about six Graves' hyperthyroidism patients.

Hyperthyroidism patients were aged 18 to 65 years and newly diagnosed, with disease duration of less than 2 months. The study excluded patients with uncontrolled infections, other autoimmune diseases, pregnancy or lactation. Diagnoses were based on clinical symptoms, serum thyroxine and TRAb, thyroid ultrasound and orbital computed tomography. Blood from progressor patients was drawn when they were first diagnosed with hyperthyroidism, before any ophthalmopathy symptoms appeared. PBMCs were isolated from 7.5 to 10 ml of fresh peripheral blood by Ficoll-Paque density gradient centrifugation. Patients classed as progressors first received a Graves' hyperthyroidism diagnosis and then went on to develop ophthalmopathy during follow-up. Trizol reagent was used to extract total RNA, and RNA quality was then checked on an Agilent 2100 Bioanalyzer. General findings and caveats noted by the study authors: Most expanded thyroid clonotypes (frequency above 0.001) were also detected in blood, a finding suggesting that blood repertoires may reflect thyroid immune responses. A 13 V-J signature model separated ophthalmopathy from stable hyperthyroidism, with nearly 90% sensitivity and about 81% specificity in cross-validation and 80%/75% in testing. In validation, the model predicted progression to ophthalmopathy a median of roughly 6.1 months before onset, with approximately 68% sensitivity and about 72% specificity. Sample size was not statistically predetermined, and investigators were not blinded to group allocation.

The TCR beta CDR3 regions were amplified from the RNA transcripts. For the first round of RT-PCR on the TCR CDR3, the HTBI primer set was used together with the Qiagen OneStep RT-PCR kit. Libraries were constructed in a second round of multiplex PCR, after which size selection and purification were carried out. The libraries were sequenced on an Illumina HiSeq2000 using paired-end 100 bp reads. On the authors' methods: SOAPnuke was used to process the raw data, with reads discarded if the reads contained adapters or uncalled bases, had a mean Phred below 15, or lacked an exact constant-primer or identifier match. COPE v1.2.5 was used to merge the high-quality paired reads, and each unique nucleotide sequence was defined as a clonotype. Clonotypes were aligned to IMGT TRBV, TRBD and TRBJ reference segments using MiTCR v1.1. The analysis included only V-J combinations with a frequency above 0.0001, which together covered roughly 99% of the repertoires. A TCS score was defined as the ratio of F50 (clonal expansion) to E x V (chaos), with BLOSUM62-based TCRdist applied between CDR3 peptides within each V-J. Welch's t-statistics and random forest reduced 500 to 550 V-J features to 10 to 15, which were used in a naive Bayes classifier (R e1071). The public sequencing data were trimmed at Q25 with fastp and processed into clonotypes with MiXCR by TCRdb, which kept only in-frame beta chains. CDR3 protein sequences are deduplicated, and each keeps its most common genes and DNA. TCRdb, rather than the study authors, made the V and J calls. The sample yields approximately 620,000 distinct CDR3 sequences; approximately 14% were counted once. The ten most abundant clones make up less than 6% of the sample.

This clonotype was counted at least ten times. Which antigen it targets is not known. One end of the junction fails to match germline, which may point to a read error. The germline V gene provides CDR1 MDHEN and CDR2 SYDVKM. The CDR3 contains 15 residues, cysteine and phenylalanine counted. Only the CDR3 region is kept as DNA, spanning 45 bases read in frame from base 1. The sequence was collected from a woman aged 30 to 39 with Graves' hyperthyroidism that later progressed to Graves' ophthalmopathy. This receptor chain uses TRBV28 and TRBJ1-5; the central 9 bases match TRBD1. Sample: blood. The nucleotide sequence is TGTGCCAGCAGTTTTGGGACAGGGAGGCATCAGCCCCAGCAATTT. The resulting protein is CASSFGTGRHQPQQF. Reference TRBV28 and TRBJ1-5 proteins supply the regions before and after the CDR3; the full variable domain is: DVKVTQSSRYLVKRTGEKVFLECVQDMDHENMFWYRQDPGLGLRLIYFSYDVKMKEKGDIPEGYSVSREKKERFSLILESASTNQTSMYLCASSFGTGRHQPQQFGDGTRLSIL.